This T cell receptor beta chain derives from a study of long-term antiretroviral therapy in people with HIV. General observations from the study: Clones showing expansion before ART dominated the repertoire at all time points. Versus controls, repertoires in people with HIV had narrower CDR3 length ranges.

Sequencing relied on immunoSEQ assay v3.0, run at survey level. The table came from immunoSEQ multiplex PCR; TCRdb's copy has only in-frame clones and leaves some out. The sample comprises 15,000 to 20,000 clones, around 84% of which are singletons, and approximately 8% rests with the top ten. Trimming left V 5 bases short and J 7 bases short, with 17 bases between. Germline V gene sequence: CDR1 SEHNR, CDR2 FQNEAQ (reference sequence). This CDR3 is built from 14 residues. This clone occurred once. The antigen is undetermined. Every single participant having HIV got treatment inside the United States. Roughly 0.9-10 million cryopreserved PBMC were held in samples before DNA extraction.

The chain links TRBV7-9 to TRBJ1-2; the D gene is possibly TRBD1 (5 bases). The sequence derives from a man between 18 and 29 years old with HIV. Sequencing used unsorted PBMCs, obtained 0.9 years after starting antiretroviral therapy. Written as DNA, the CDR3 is TGTGCCAGCAGCCCCTCGGGGCCCAGCGGTGGCTACACCTTC. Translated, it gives CASSPSGPSGGYTF. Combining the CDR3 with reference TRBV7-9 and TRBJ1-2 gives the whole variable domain DTGVSQNPRHKITKRGQNVTFRCDPISEHNRLYWYRQTLGQGPEFLTYFQNEAQLEKSRLLSDRFSAERPKGSFSTLEIQRTEQGDSAMYLCASSPSGPSGGYTFGSGTRLTVV.